This T cell receptor (beta chain) was sequenced for a study of Ad26.COV2.S vaccination and SARS-CoV-2 variants. V was pared by 5 bases and J by 4 bases, with 19 bases between. Germline V CDR1 and CDR2: SGHTS, YDEGEE. The CDR3 is 16 residues long. Libraries were prepared by immunoSEQ multiplex PCR; TCRdb keeps only in-frame clonotypes and omits some of them. The repertoire holds about 320,000 clones, with around 83% as singletons. Specified treatment: roughly 19 received Ad26.COV2.S at low or high dose, single or two shots; 5 received placebo; per-sample allocation not given. Sampling was done on day 63 after the first vaccine or placebo injection.

The chain uses TRBV5-8 and TRBJ2-1; D may match TRBD1 or TRBD2 (5 bases each). Source: peripheral blood, taken in a trial of Ad26.COV2.S vaccine versus placebo. This TCR was sampled from a person between 18 and 65 years old who received the Ad26.COV2.S COVID-19 vaccine or a placebo. Here the CDR3 DNA reads TGTGCCAGCAGTTTTGTGAAAGGGGACCCTTACAATGAGCAGTTCTTC. It is translated as CASSFVKGDPYNEQFF.